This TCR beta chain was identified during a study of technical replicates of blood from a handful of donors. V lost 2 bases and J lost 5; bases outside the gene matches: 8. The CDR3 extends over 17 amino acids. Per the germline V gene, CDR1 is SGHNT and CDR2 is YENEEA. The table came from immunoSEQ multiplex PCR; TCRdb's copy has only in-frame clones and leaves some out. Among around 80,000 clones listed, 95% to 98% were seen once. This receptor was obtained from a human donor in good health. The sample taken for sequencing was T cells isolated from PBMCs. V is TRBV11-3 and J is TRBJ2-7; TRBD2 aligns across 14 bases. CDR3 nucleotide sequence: TGTGCCAGCAGCTTATCTCCAGGGACTAGCGGGAGAAACGAGCAGTACTTC. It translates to CASSLSPGTSGRNEQYF.